What follows are 22 T cell receptor beta chains derived from one specimen sequenced in a study of blood T cells in healthy people across ages (dated by TCRdb to between 2015 and 2017). Library method: 5' RACE. Reads for this sample came from an Illumina HiSeq 2500. A second PCR of 7 to 11 cycles was run with a J-beta primer mix and a sample-barcoded 5' primer. The public reads were run again by TCRdb, first through fastp at Q25 and then through MiXCR, and only productive beta chains were kept. For every CDR3 protein sequence, its rows merge into one entry that carries the most common genes and DNA. This sample gives some 1.7 million distinct CDR3 sequences in total; 25% to 30% of them show up just once. The biggest ten clones account for roughly 8.2% of the sample. Sequenced input: blood. The receptors shown here come from a woman aged 25 to 39 in good health.

The chain links TRBV12-3 or TRBV12-4 to TRBJ2-1; D may be TRBD1 or TRBD2 (5 bases each). This CDR3 has 14 residues. Between the trimmed V and J ends, which lost 3 bases and 6 bases, there was a span of 12 bases. In DNA, the CDR3 is TGTGCCAGCAGTTTCCACCCGGGGCGCAATGAGCAGTTCTTC. It specifies CASSFHPGRNEQFF.

The chain combines TRBV20-1 with TRBJ2-3; 9 positions agree with TRBD1. V lost 7 bases and J lost 0; bases outside the gene matches: 14. Germline V CDR1 and CDR2: DFQATT, SNEGSKA (reference sequence). CDR3 length: 17 amino acids. The CDR3 DNA reads TGCAGTGTCATAGAGATGGGACAGGGAACTAGCACAGATACGCAGTATTTT. Translating gives CSVIEMGQGTSTDTQYF.

This clonotype was picked up one time. The chain employs TRBV12-3 or TRBV12-4 and TRBJ2-7, with 11 positions matching TRBD1. The J call may be faulty, since TRBJ2-5 better matches the DNA end. This CDR3 is 13 amino acids long. The CDR3 DNA follows: TGTGCCAACAAGACCGGGACAGGGGGGACCCAGTACTTC. Its translation: CANKTGTGGTQYF.

The chain recombines TRBV7-9 with TRBJ1-1; maybe TRBD1 (6 bases). This CDR3 is built from 11 residues. The V end was cut by 4 bases, the J end by 11 bases, with 11 bases between. CDR1 and CDR2 (germline): SEHNR, FQNEAQ (reference sequence). Here the CDR3 DNA reads TGTGCCAGCAGCTGGGGGCCGGGGGCTTTCTTT. Translation: CASSWGPGAFF.

This clonotype has just a few counts. The CDR3: CASSQDRGSTEAFF. The CDR3 DNA sequence: TGCGCCAGCAGCCAGGACAGGGGGAGCACTGAAGCTTTCTTT. The rearrangement uses TRBV4-3 and TRBJ1-1, with TRBD1 identical over 10 bases. CDR3 length: 14 amino acids. Germline V gene sequence: CDR1 LGHNA, CDR2 YSLEER. With 3 bases clipped from V and 4 bases from J, the junction kept 2 bases outside the gene matches.

The chain has TRBV27 and TRBJ2-7, with a weak D call TRBD2 (5 bases). The CDR3 contains 14 residues. Per the germline V gene, CDR1 is MNHEY and CDR2 is SMNVEV (reference sequence). Trimming stripped 5 bases from V and 2 bases from J, with 13 bases between. As DNA, the CDR3 is TGTGCCAGCAGTAACTTAGCGAGGCCCTACGAGCAGTACTTC. Protein product: CASSNLARPYEQYF.

This clonotype was seen a handful of times. The rearrangement links TRBV7-9 to TRBJ1-2, with a weak D call TRBD1 (5 bases). V shed 6 bases and J shed 2 bases, with 22 bases lying between them. Germline-derived CDR1 and CDR2 are SEHNR and FQNEAQ (reference sequence). The CDR3 consists of 17 residues. The CDR3 loop is CASSGGRQGKLNYGYTF. The CDR3, as DNA: TGTGCCAGCAGTGGTGGTCGGCAGGGCAAGTTGAACTATGGCTACACCTTC.

The sample holds many counts of this clonotype. V and J are TRBV5-4 and TRBJ2-5; TRBD2 agrees at 13 bases. The CDR3 contains 16 residues. The V and J ends lost 4 bases and 2 bases, in that order; junction bases with no gene match: 5. From germline, CDR1 is SGHNT and CDR2 YYREEE (reference sequence). This CDR3 is CASSPTSGGNQETQYF. In nucleotides, the CDR3 is TGTGCCAGCAGCCCGACTAGCGGGGGGAATCAAGAGACCCAGTACTTC.

This clonotype was counted a few times. The V and J genes are TRBV20-1 and TRBJ2-3; D tentatively reads TRBD1 or TRBD2 (6 bases each). The CDR3 has 17 residues. CDR1 and CDR2 from the germline V gene are DFQATT and SNEGSKA (reference sequence). V was pared by 5 bases and J by 2 bases, with 23 bases between. The CDR3, as DNA: TGCAGTGCTGAGGCCGGGACACCGAGGGGGGTCACAGATACGCAGTATTTT. This sequence encodes CSAEAGTPRGVTDTQYF.

V gene TRBV14 combines with J gene TRBJ2-3, with TRBD2 matching 8 bases. The junction had 5 bases not matched to a gene; V was cut back by 0 bases and J by 9 bases. This CDR3 spans 14 amino acids. Germline V gene sequence: CDR1 SGHDN, CDR2 FVKESK. CDR3 sequence reads: CASSQDRGGPTQYF. Written as DNA, the CDR3 is TGTGCCAGCAGCCAAGATCGGGGGGGCCCCACGCAGTATTTT.

The chain joins TRBV20-1 to TRBJ1-2, with 11 bases fitting TRBD1. This CDR3 contains 13 residues. Trimming cost V 5 bases and J 2 bases; bases outside gene matches: 1. Germline V gives CDR1 DFQATT, CDR2 SNEGSKA (reference sequence). This CDR3 reads CSAGDRGNYGYTF. CDR3 nucleotides: TGCAGTGCTGGGGACAGGGGGAACTATGGCTACACCTTC.

The gene calls are TRBV29-1 and TRBJ2-1, with D possibly called TRBD1 or TRBD2 (5 bases each). This CDR3 has 11 residues. Germline assignment: CDR1 SQVTM and CDR2 ANQGSEA. V was shortened by 7 bases and J by 5 bases, with 9 bases between the two germline ends. CDR3 nucleotide sequence: TGCAGCGGGGGGTCCCACAATGAGCAGTTCTTC. This sequence encodes CSGGSHNEQFF.

For this clonotype: A read error may explain this, as a much larger clone is one base away. This chain links TRBV7-2 with TRBJ2-7, with no clear D. This CDR3 is 12 amino acids long. Germline V lookup: CDR1 SGHTA, CDR2 FQGNSA. CDR3 coding DNA: TGTGCCAGCAGCTCTCGAAACTACGGGCAGTACTTC. It specifies CASSSRNYGQYF.

About this clonotype: Sequence at one end of the junction differs from germline and may be a read error. The chain carries TRBV6-6 and TRBJ2-7; D is possibly TRBD1 or TRBD2 (5 bases each). Germline-derived CDR1 and CDR2 are MNHNY and SVGAGI (reference sequence). The CDR3 sequence is 14 residues long. The CDR3 here is CTSRRAGGRGEQYF. CDR3 DNA sequence: TGTACCAGCAGAAGAGCCGGAGGTAGGGGCGAGCAGTACTTC.

The chain employs TRBV6-5 and TRBJ1-5; D is uncertain. CDR1 is MNHEY and CDR2 is SVGAGI in the germline V gene. The CDR3 is 13 residues long. Trimming took off 10 bases at V and 0 bases at J, with 10 bases between the two ends. CDR3 region: CATQRDSNQPQHF. The CDR3 DNA follows: TGTGCCACCCAACGCGATAGCAATCAGCCCCAGCATTTT.

The chain carries TRBV5-1 and TRBJ2-1; either TRBD1 or TRBD2 may supply D (5 bases each). V lost 0 bases to trimming and J lost 10 bases, with 17 bases between them. The CDR3 totals 15 residues. The germline gives CDR1 SGHRS, CDR2 YFSETQ. CDR3 protein: CASSLDGTTDLEQFF. The CDR3 nucleotides read TGCGCCAGCAGCTTGGACGGGACCACCGATCTCGAGCAGTTCTTC.

This clonotype has just a few counts. The V gene is TRBV7-9, the J gene TRBJ1-2; the match to TRBD1 covers 8 bases. From germline, CDR1 is SEHNR and CDR2 FQNEAQ (reference sequence). The CDR3 sequence is 15 residues long. V trimming: 2 bases; J trimming: 5 bases; junction bases outside the gene matches: 7. The CDR3 protein is CASSLQGAEVYGYTF. The CDR3 DNA sequence: TGTGCCAGCAGCTTACAGGGGGCTGAGGTATATGGCTACACCTTC.

The chain is built from TRBV27 and TRBJ1-1; 9 positions agree with TRBD1. V lost 1 base and J lost 1; bases outside the gene matches: 4. The CDR3 has 16 amino acids. Germline CDR1 and CDR2: MNHEY and SMNVEV (reference sequence). The CDR3 DNA follows: TGTGCCAGCAGTTTATTCCGGACAGGGGAGAACACTGAAGCTTTCTTT. Translation gives CASSLFRTGENTEAFF.

V gene TRBV20-1 combines with J gene TRBJ2-1, with 11 bases aligning to TRBD2. The CDR3 is 18 amino acids. Germline V gives CDR1 DFQATT, CDR2 SNEGSKA (reference sequence). V was pared by 6 bases and J by 0 bases, with 13 bases of the junction left unmatched. CDR3 in DNA: TGCAGTGCCGAAGGTCTAGCGGGGGGCCCCGGCTCCTACAATGAGCAGTTCTTC. This sequence encodes CSAEGLAGGPGSYNEQFF.

This clonotype was recorded a few times. The chain is built from TRBV12-3 or TRBV12-4 and TRBJ1-2, with TRBD1 matching 7 bases. The CDR3 is 16 residues long. After removal of 1 base from V and 1 base from J, the junction contained 6 bases not matched to a gene. The CDR3 sequence is CASSLEGTAGNYGYTF. CDR3 in DNA: TGTGCCAGCAGTTTAGAAGGGACAGCCGGTAACTATGGCTACACCTTC.

Many counts were recorded for this clonotype. The V gene is TRBV20-1, the J gene TRBJ2-7; D tentatively fits TRBD1 or TRBD2 (5 bases each). V gave up 3 bases and J gave up 0 bases, with 15 bases separating them. The CDR3 has 15 amino acids. The germline CDR1 and CDR2 sequences are DFQATT and SNEGSKA (reference sequence). The CDR3 loop reads CSARRGHPSSYEQYF. The CDR3 nucleotides are TGCAGTGCTAGGAGGGGCCATCCGAGCTCCTACGAGCAGTACTTC.

This clonotype was detected only once. This sequence joins TRBV20-1 and TRBJ2-4; D assignment may be TRBD1 or TRBD2 (5 bases each). Per germline, CDR1 DFQATT and CDR2 SNEGSKA (reference sequence). The CDR3 is 13 residues long. V was clipped by 4 bases and J by 13 bases, with 20 bases between them. CDR3 protein: CSANRDPIREQYF. As DNA, the CDR3 is TGCAGTGCTAACCGGGACCCAATAAGGGAGCAGTACTTC.